The 6 T cell receptor beta chains presented below share a single source sample, sequenced in a study of tumor-infiltrating lymphocytes in primary liver carcinoma. The researchers produced TCR beta cDNA from about 510 ng total RNA with a constant-region primer. Libraries covering TCR beta were generated through three nested multiplex PCR rounds (using a slightly modified ARM-PCR). Forward primers for TRBV1-TRBV30 and a C-beta reverse primer served the first two PCR rounds, at about 10 cycles each. MiXCR was run by TCRdb on the multiplex PCR reads, yielding one entry per CDR3 protein. This sample carries fewer than 350,000 distinct CDR3 sequences, 65% of them seen once, and the ten largest clones take around 9.5%. Blood RNA originated from unsorted whole blood, with germline DNA additionally extracted. Sequenced input: peripheral blood. These receptors were obtained from a man aged 35 to 55 with primary liver carcinoma and hepatitis B virus infection.

The chain links TRBV28 to TRBJ2-1; 7 bases are shared with TRBD1. The CDR3 extends over 13 amino acids. J lost 10 bases, V lost 4 bases, and 7 bases had no gene match. Germline CDR1 is MDHEN and CDR2 is SYDVKM. CDR3 sequence reads: CASSSPMTGEQFF. In DNA form, the CDR3 reads TGTGCCAGCAGTTCCCCCATGACAGGGGAGCAGTTCTTC.

This clonotype was seen ten or more times. V usage is TRBV6-1 and J usage is TRBJ1-1; D call uncertain. V was pared by 1 base and J by 0 bases, with 3 bases between. CDR3 size: 13 residues. Germline V gene lookup returns CDR1 MNHNS and CDR2 SASEGT. DNA of the CDR3: TGTGCCAGCAGTGAAGTTTTGAACACTGAAGCTTTCTTT. This gives the protein CASSEVLNTEAFF.

This clonotype was detected only a few times. The chain joins TRBV13 to TRBJ1-3, with 7 bases aligning to TRBD1. V trimming: 8 bases; J trimming: 7 bases; junction bases outside the gene matches: 14. CDR1 and CDR2 from the germline V gene are PRHDT and FYEKMQ (reference sequence). The CDR3 consists of 15 residues. CDR3 bases: TGTGCCAGCCATCTGGCAGGGGGAGAATCGAACACCATATATTTT. Its protein product is CASHLAGGESNTIYF.

The chain employs TRBV24-1 and TRBJ2-1, with TRBD1 matching over 7 bases. Per germline, CDR1 KGHDR and CDR2 SFDVKD. The J segment lost 5 bases and the V segment lost 3 bases, leaving 3 bases of the junction unmatched. The CDR3 runs 14 residues. Written as DNA, the CDR3 is TGTGCCACCAGTGATCCCGGACAGGACAATGAGCAGTTCTTC. It codes for CATSDPGQDNEQFF.

This clonotype has more than one count but fewer than ten. The V and J genes are TRBV30 and TRBJ2-7; D not certain. The CDR3 has 12 amino acids. V was cut by 4 bases and J by 3 bases, with 10 bases left in between. Germline V lookup: CDR1 GTSNPN, CDR2 SVGIG (reference sequence). CDR3 in amino acids: CAWKRVGYEQYF. Written as DNA, the CDR3 is TGTGCCTGGAAAAGGGTGGGCTACGAGCAGTACTTC.

Concerning this clonotype: At one boundary the junction diverges from the germline segment, which might be a read error. The chain links TRBV5-4 to TRBJ2-1, with TRBD2 as a possible D gene (6 bases). This CDR3 spans 16 amino acids. The germline V gene has CDR1 SGHNT and CDR2 YYREEE (reference sequence). This CDR3 is CANSLAGGMAGNEQFF. In DNA form, the CDR3 reads TGTGCCAACAGCTTGGCGGGCGGGATGGCCGGCAATGAGCAGTTCTTC.